This entry lists 15 T cell receptor beta chains sequenced from one sample in a study of human T cells and chemical hapten exposure. TCRdb re-derived calls from the RACE reads in MiXCR, one entry per CDR3 protein. The sample records over 300,000 distinct CDR3 sequences, approximately 5% being singletons. Time point indicated: pre-sensitization, week 0. Treatment specified: therapeutic diphenylcyclopropenone sensitization with weekly scalp DPC. Sample: whole blood, taken in connection with sensitization to the hapten diphenylcyclopropenone (DPC). Receptors were obtained from a woman aged 45 to 65 with alopecia areata. Some clones in this sample may be carry-over from other donors' samples.

This clonotype was found a few times. The gene calls are TRBV7-9 and TRBJ1-2; the D is unclear. CDR3 length: 12 amino acids. Germline V gene data show CDR1 as SEHNR and CDR2 as FQNEAQ (reference sequence). V was clipped by 4 bases and J by 7 bases, with 10 bases between them. The CDR3 nucleotides read TGTGCCAGCAGCTCCCCAGCGCCTGGCTACACCTTC. This sequence encodes CASSSPAPGYTF. The whole variable domain, filled in from reference TRBV7-9 and TRBJ1-2, reads DTGVSQNPRHKITKRGQNVTFRCDPISEHNRLYWYRQTLGQGPEFLTYFQNEAQLEKSRLLSDRFSAERPKGSFSTLEIQRTEQGDSAMYLCASSSPAPGYTFGSGTRLTVV.

In its sample, this clonotype was seen a few times. The chain has TRBV28 and TRBJ2-3, with TRBD2 matching over 11 bases. This CDR3 is built from 15 residues. Germline V lookup: CDR1 MDHEN, CDR2 SYDVKM. Losses at the gene ends were 6 bases for V and 4 bases for J; bases not matched to a gene: 6. This CDR3 is CASSLTSGKSDTQYF. CDR3 sequence (DNA): TGTGCCAGCAGCCTGACTAGCGGGAAGTCAGATACGCAGTATTTT.

This clonotype was seen ten or more times. The genes are TRBV20-1 and TRBJ2-1, with 8 bases identical to TRBD2. The V segment lost 6 bases and the J segment 5 bases; nucleotides outside the gene matches: 12. CDR3 length equals 15 residues. In germline, CDR1 is DFQATT, CDR2 SNEGSKA (reference sequence). As DNA, the CDR3 is TGCAGTGCAGATCTAAGCGGGAGTGTCGACAATGAGCAGTTCTTC. It is translated as CSADLSGSVDNEQFF.

This clonotype came up a few times. J is TRBJ1-2 and V is TRBV7-2; D perhaps matches TRBD1 (5 bases). V shed 1 base and J shed 4 bases, with 13 bases lying between them. The CDR3 length is 15 residues. Germline CDR1 and CDR2: SGHTA and FQGNSA. The CDR3 DNA follows: TGTGCCAGCAGCTTAGTGACGGGGCAGGCCTATGGCTACACCTTC. It translates to CASSLVTGQAYGYTF.

This clonotype was recorded at least ten times. The rearrangement joins TRBV9 to TRBJ1-2; no clear D gene. This CDR3 is 15 amino acids long. The V gene lost 3 bases and the J gene lost 0 bases, with 12 bases spanning the gap. Germline V CDR1 and CDR2: SGDLS, YYNGEE. CDR3 region: CASSETAFSNYGYTF. In DNA form, the CDR3 reads TGTGCCAGCAGCGAAACAGCCTTTTCTAACTATGGCTACACCTTC. Together with reference TRBV9 and TRBJ1-2, the CDR3 gives the full variable domain: DSGVTQTPKHLITATGQRVTLRCSPRSGDLSVYWYQQSLDQGLQFLIQYYNGEERAKGNILERFSAQQFPDLHSELNLSSLELGDSALYFCASSETAFSNYGYTFGSGTRLTVV.

This clonotype was observed a handful of times. The rearrangement joins TRBV12-3 or TRBV12-4 to TRBJ1-5; 7 bases are a match to TRBD1. Trimming took 5 bases from V and 1 from J; bases not matched to a gene: 5. The CDR3 spans 15 residues. The CDR3 loop is CASSRRGGSNQPQHF. The CDR3 nucleotides are TGTGCCAGCAGTCGCAGGGGGGGGAGCAATCAGCCCCAGCATTTT.

The chain links TRBV6-2 or TRBV6-3 to TRBJ2-7, with 9 bases matching TRBD2. CDR3 length: 16 amino acids. Germline V gene lookup returns CDR1 MNHEY and CDR2 SVGEGT. J was trimmed by 6 bases and V by 5 bases; bases with no gene match: 14. The CDR3 spells CASSLSGGSGSREQYF. DNA for the CDR3: TGTGCCAGCAGTCTCTCGGGTGGTAGCGGGAGTCGCGAGCAGTACTTC.

This clonotype was seen many times. This chain uses TRBV29-1 with TRBJ2-3; a possible D gene is TRBD1 (6 bases). The V gene's germline CDR1 is SQVTM and CDR2 ANQGSEA. V was shortened by 4 bases and J by 7 bases, with 15 bases between the two germline ends. The CDR3 runs 13 residues. CDR3 DNA sequence: TGCAGCGTTGTGGGGGCGGAAGCTAATACGCAGTATTTT. Protein: CSVVGAEANTQYF.

This clonotype was counted at least ten times. CDR3 DNA: TGCAGTGCTGGGAGCACAGATACGCAGTATTTT. Protein sequence: CSAGSTDTQYF. This chain connects TRBV20-1 to TRBJ2-3, with D hard to call. This CDR3 has 11 residues. Per the germline V gene, CDR1 is DFQATT and CDR2 is SNEGSKA (reference sequence). Deletions cut 5 bases from V and 0 bases from J, with 3 bases between.

This clonotype was detected ten times or more. A much larger clone lies one base from this, so it may be a read error. This rearrangement joins TRBV27 to TRBJ2-3, with D perhaps being TRBD1 or TRBD2 (5 bases each). The tail of the sequence fits TRBJ2-5 better, so the J call may be wrong. This CDR3 region has 11 residues. The V gene's germline CDR1 is MNHEY and CDR2 SMNVEV (reference sequence). The DNA of the CDR3 is TGTGCCAGCAGTTTAGGGGGGACCCAGTACTTC. This sequence encodes CASSLGGTQYF.

This clonotype has ten or more counts. The gene calls are TRBV20-1 and TRBJ2-7; 8 nucleotides align to TRBD2. The CDR3 extends over 16 amino acids. Germline CDR1 DFQATT, CDR2 SNEGSKA (reference sequence). Germline trimming cut 0 bases from V and 4 bases from J; bases unmatched to any gene: 11. CDR3 protein: CSARDGVAGKWYEQYF. CDR3 nucleotides: TGCAGTGCTAGAGATGGAGTAGCGGGAAAGTGGTACGAGCAGTACTTC.

The sample holds many counts of this clonotype. At one boundary the junction diverges from the germline segment, which might be a read error. V usage is TRBV20-1 and J usage is TRBJ2-3; perhaps TRBD2 as D (6 bases). Germline V gene sequence: CDR1 DFQATT, CDR2 SNEGSKA (reference sequence). CDR3 size: 11 residues. The CDR3 DNA follows: TGCAGTGCTGAGATTCGGGACTCGACGAGTTTT. Protein sequence: CSAEIRDSTSF.

V gene TRBV7-2 combines with J gene TRBJ2-3, with D uncertain. The V end lost 3 bases, the J end lost 2 bases, and 6 bases lay between the germline ends. CDR1 is SGHTA and CDR2 is FQGNSA in the germline V gene. The length of the CDR3 is 13 residues. CDR3 in DNA: TGTGCCAGCAGCTTCGGATACACAGATACGCAGTATTTT. Its protein product is CASSFGYTDTQYF.

In its sample, this clonotype was seen a few times. The J gene is TRBJ2-3, the V gene TRBV7-6, with unresolved D. Germline values: CDR1 SGHVS, CDR2 FNYEAQ. The CDR3 spans 14 residues. Trimming pared 4 bases from V and 1 base from J, leaving 9 bases between. CDR3 DNA: TGTGCCAGCAGCTCCCAAAGGGGCACAGATACGCAGTATTTT. The encoded protein is CASSSQRGTDTQYF.

This clonotype was detected ten times or more. The V gene is TRBV9, the J gene TRBJ2-4; D gene ambiguous. Germline-derived CDR1 and CDR2 are SGDLS and YYNGEE. Trimming stripped 0 bases from V and 11 bases from J, with 12 bases between. This CDR3 spans 13 amino acids. The CDR3 spells CASSVDDGRFQYF. The CDR3 DNA reads TGTGCCAGCAGCGTAGATGACGGCAGATTTCAGTACTTC.